The clone carrying this T cell receptor (beta chain) was detected ten times or more. CDR1 is SQVTM, CDR2 ANQGSEA, per germline. The CDR3 totals 12 residues. V shed 5 bases and J shed 5 bases, with 12 bases lying between them. Participants with hyperthyroidism, aged 18 to 65, were newly diagnosed with under 2 months' duration. These data come from a study of Graves' ophthalmopathy and Graves' hyperthyroidism. Using RNA transcripts, the TCR beta CDR3 regions were amplified. The first round was an RT-PCR with HTBI primers, and the second round was a multiplex PCR. One entry per CDR3 protein results from TCRdb running MiXCR on the multiplex PCR reads. This sample has about 1.2 million distinct CDR3 sequences, with roughly 35% found just once.

The rearrangement joins TRBV29-1 to TRBJ1-1; weak D call: TRBD1 (5 bases). The TCR sequence derives from an adult man with Graves' hyperthyroidism. Sequencing was carried out using peripheral blood or thyroid tissue (not recorded which). CDR3: CSVSQGDTEAFF. CDR3 DNA: TGCAGCGTTTCTCAGGGAGATACTGAAGCTTTCTTT.